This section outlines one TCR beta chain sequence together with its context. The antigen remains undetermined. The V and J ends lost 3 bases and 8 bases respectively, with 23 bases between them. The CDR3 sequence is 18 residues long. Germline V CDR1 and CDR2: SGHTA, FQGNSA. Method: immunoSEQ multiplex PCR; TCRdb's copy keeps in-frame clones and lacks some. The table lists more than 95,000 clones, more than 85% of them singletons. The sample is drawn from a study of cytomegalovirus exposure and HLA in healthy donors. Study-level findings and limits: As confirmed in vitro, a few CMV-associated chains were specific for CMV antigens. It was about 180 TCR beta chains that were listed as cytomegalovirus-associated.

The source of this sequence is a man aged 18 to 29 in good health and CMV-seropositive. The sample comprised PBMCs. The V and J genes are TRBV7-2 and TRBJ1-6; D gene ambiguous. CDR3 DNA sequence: TGTGCCAGCAGCTTCCTTCCCGTTTCGGACTCTGGAGATTCACCCCTCCACTTT. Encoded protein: CASSFLPVSDSGDSPLHF.